This T cell receptor (beta chain) was identified during a study of cytomegalovirus exposure and HLA in healthy donors. Points from the study as a whole: The listing of 150 or so TCR beta chains classed them as cytomegalovirus-associated. Rare TCR sequences predominated, though certain public TCRs were found in many donors.

Trimming cost V 4 bases and J 5 bases; bases outside gene matches: 10. This CDR3 region has 15 residues. The V gene's germline CDR1 is SGHDT and CDR2 YYEEEE. A note on this clone: What it binds is unknown.

The data were produced by immunoSEQ multiplex PCR, yet TCRdb's version contains in-frame clones alone and is incomplete. This table holds some 160,000 clones, 88% found once. V and J are TRBV5-6 and TRBJ2-7; 9 positions agree with TRBD1. The sequenced material came from PBMCs. The source is a man between 18 and 35 years old in good health and CMV-seronegative. In DNA form, the CDR3 reads TGTGCCAGCAGCGCATCCGGGACAGGGAACCACGAGCAGTACTTC. This encodes CASSASGTGNHEQYF.